The 17 T cell receptor beta chains presented below share a single source sample, sequenced in a study of T cell responses to AZD1222 COVID-19 vaccine. Sequencing used immunoSEQ multiplex PCR; TCRdb keeps in-frame clones, though not all of them. The sample holds about 63,000 clones; about 85% are singletons and the top ten take approximately 18%. The source material was peripheral blood, sampled on day 0 of AZD1222 vaccination. These receptor sequences come from an adult in good health.

The chain has TRBV15 and TRBJ2-7; D remains unclear. There are 14 residues in the CDR3. Germline CDR1 and CDR2: LNHNV and YYDKDF (reference sequence). Trimming cost V 0 bases and J 5 bases, with 11 bases left between them. CDR3 coding DNA: TGTGCCACCAGCAGAGATCTCCAAACCGACGAGCAGTACTTC. Residues: CATSRDLQTDEQYF. The complete variable domain, with remaining parts taken from reference TRBV15 and TRBJ2-7, reads DAMVIQNPRYQVTQFGKPVTLSCSQTLNHNVMYWYQQKSSQAPKLLFHYYDKDFNNEADTPDNFQSRRPNTSFCFLDIRSPGLGDTAMYLCATSRDLQTDEQYFGPGTRLTVT.

This clone has a handful of counts. The CDR3 DNA is TGTGCCAGCAGCCAGTTACTAAACACTGAAGCTTTCTTT. Its translation: CASSQLLNTEAFF. V and J are TRBV3-1 (or the pseudogene TRBV3-2) and TRBJ1-1, with D hard to call. The germline gives CDR1 LGHDT, CDR2 YNNKEL (reference sequence). The CDR3 covers 13 residues. V was trimmed by 3 bases and J by 2 bases, leaving 7 bases between them.

The chain combines TRBV18 with TRBJ2-5; a weak D match, TRBD2 (6 bases). Germline values: CDR1 KGHSH, CDR2 LQKENI. V shed 0 bases and J shed 3 bases, with 14 bases lying between them. This CDR3 spans 16 amino acids. The CDR3, as DNA: TGTGCCAGCTCACCACCGCGGGGACGCACAGAAGAGACCCAGTACTTC. Translating gives CASSPPRGRTEETQYF. The variable domain in full, with the rest retrieved from reference TRBV18 and TRBJ2-5, is NAGVMQNPRHLVRRRGQEARLRCSPMKGHSHVYWYRQLPEEGLKFMVYLQKENIIDESGMPKERFSAEFPKEGPSILRIQQVVRGDSAAYFCASSPPRGRTEETQYFGPGTRLLVL.

As DNA, the CDR3 is TGTGCCAGCAGTGGACCGGGGGGAGGATATGGCTACACCTTC. As protein: CASSGPGGGYGYTF. The chain couples TRBV6-2 or TRBV6-3 to TRBJ1-2; D might be TRBD1 (5 bases). Germline V gives CDR1 MNHEY, CDR2 SVGEGT. This CDR3 comprises 14 residues. V was shortened by 5 bases and J by 5 bases, with 15 bases between the two germline ends.

The rearrangement uses TRBV6-5 and TRBJ2-7, with 9 bases aligning to TRBD2. The CDR3 extends over 12 amino acids. Germline CDR1 and CDR2: MNHEY and SVGAGI. With 11 bases clipped from V and 7 bases from J, the junction kept 9 bases outside the gene matches. The CDR3 DNA follows: TGTGCCTGTACAGCGGGGGGTTATGAGCAGTACTTC. Translating it yields CACTAGGYEQYF.

The rearrangement joins TRBV9 to TRBJ1-2; TRBD1 agrees at 8 bases. Per germline, CDR1 SGDLS and CDR2 YYNGEE. With 4 bases clipped from V and 4 bases from J, the junction kept 9 bases outside the gene matches. The CDR3 loop spans 15 amino acids. This CDR3 reads CASSPQDRAGYGYTF. The DNA for the CDR3 is TGTGCCAGCAGCCCCCAGGACAGGGCTGGCTATGGCTACACCTTC.

The chain links TRBV14 to TRBJ1-1, with a weak D call TRBD1 (5 bases). Trimming pared 4 bases from V and 0 bases from J, leaving 15 bases between. This CDR3 spans 16 amino acids. CDR1 is SGHDN, CDR2 FVKESK, per germline. The CDR3 coding sequence is TGTGCCAGCAGCCCTTTACGGGGCAGTCTGAACACTGAAGCTTTCTTT. Translated, it gives CASSPLRGSLNTEAFF.

This clone was seen only once. The V gene is TRBV10-2, the J gene TRBJ1-4; D possibly corresponds to TRBD1 (5 bases). Trimming left V 6 bases short and J 0 bases short, with 11 bases between. The germline gives CDR1 WSHSY, CDR2 SAAADI. The CDR3 covers 15 residues. CDR3 coding DNA: TGCGCCAGCAGAGAGAGGGGCGCAACTAATGAAAAACTGTTTTTT. Translated: CASRERGATNEKLFF.

The J gene is TRBJ2-3, the V gene TRBV3-1 (or the pseudogene TRBV3-2); 13 positions agree with TRBD2. CDR1 and CDR2 from the germline V gene are LGHDT and YNNKEL (reference sequence). Trimming took 4 bases from V and 7 from J; bases not matched to a gene: 5. CDR3 length: 15 residues. The CDR3 loop is CASSPRTSGGNTQYF. In DNA form, the CDR3 reads TGTGCCAGCAGCCCTCGGACTAGCGGGGGAAATACGCAGTATTTT.

This rearrangement joins TRBV9 to TRBJ1-3; D not resolved. The CDR3 consists of 18 residues. Deletions cut 4 bases from V and 0 bases from J, with 20 bases between. The V gene's germline CDR1 is SGDLS and CDR2 YYNGEE. DNA for the CDR3: TGTGCCAGCAGCCCAAGCCTCGACTGGGCCCACTCTGGAAACACCATATATTTT. This sequence encodes CASSPSLDWAHSGNTIYF.

CDR3 DNA: TGTGCCAGTAGGGTCGCTTTCTTT. Protein product: CASRVAFF. J is TRBJ1-1 and V is TRBV19, with D hard to call. V lost 6 bases, J lost 11 bases, and 4 bases lay in between. The CDR3 sequence is 8 residues long. Germline lookup yields CDR1 LNHDA and CDR2 SQIVND (reference sequence).

The chain joins TRBV19 to TRBJ1-5, with D possibly being TRBD1 (5 bases). The V gene's germline CDR1 is LNHDA and CDR2 SQIVND (reference sequence). Trimming left V 7 bases short and J 1 base short, with 14 bases between. The CDR3 spans 15 residues. This CDR3 is CASTIQGQSNQPQHF. CDR3 sequence (DNA): TGTGCCAGTACCATTCAGGGTCAAAGCAATCAGCCCCAGCATTTT.

This chain links TRBV4-1 with TRBJ2-7; possible D gene TRBD1, 5 bases. The CDR3 runs to 15 residues. Germline assignment: CDR1 MGHRA and CDR2 YSYEKL. With 0 bases removed from V and 2 bases from J, the gap between germline ends came to 11 bases. The CDR3 DNA reads TGCGCCAGCAGCCAAGATCAAGGCAGGGCCTACGAGCAGTACTTC. This translates into CASSQDQGRAYEQYF.

This chain connects TRBV5-1 to TRBJ2-7; maybe TRBD1 (5 bases). Trimming stripped 3 bases from V and 5 bases from J, with 15 bases between. This CDR3 contains 14 residues. Germline V gene sequence: CDR1 SGHRS, CDR2 YFSETQ. The CDR3 loop is CASSSQQGLNEQYF. The CDR3 DNA sequence: TGCGCCAGCAGCTCCCAGCAGGGTTTAAACGAGCAGTACTTC.

As DNA, the CDR3 is TGTGCCTGGAAGGGGGGGCCAGGTCAGCCCCAGCATTTT. This codes for CAWKGGPGQPQHF. The chain is built from TRBV30 and TRBJ1-5; perhaps TRBD1 as D (6 bases). Germline V lookup: CDR1 GTSNPN, CDR2 SVGIG (reference sequence). CDR3 size: 13 residues. Trimming took 4 bases from V and 6 from J, leaving 13 bases between them.

This CDR3 is CATRKLGEETQYF. The CDR3 DNA reads TGTGCCACCCGCAAGCTGGGGGAAGAGACCCAGTACTTC. The chain combines TRBV19 with TRBJ2-5; D is tentatively TRBD1 or TRBD2 (5 bases each). This CDR3 has 13 residues. Germline CDR1 LNHDA, CDR2 SQIVND (reference sequence). Deletions cut 10 bases from V and 3 bases from J, with 15 bases between.

V gene TRBV5-4 combines with J gene TRBJ2-3; D possibly matches TRBD1 or TRBD2 (5 bases each). The germline V gene has CDR1 SGHNT and CDR2 YYREEE (reference sequence). The V end was cut by 0 bases, the J end by 2 bases, with 13 bases between. The CDR3 length is 16 residues. The CDR3 DNA follows: TGTGCCAGCAGCTTGGGGGGGATCTCCTACACAGATACGCAGTATTTT. This encodes CASSLGGISYTDTQYF.